Following are 24 T cell receptor beta chains from one sample sequenced in a study of blood T cell repertoires in COVID-19. The data were produced by immunoSEQ multiplex PCR, yet TCRdb's version contains in-frame clones alone and is incomplete. The sample includes about 270,000 clones, roughly 91% seen only once; the top ten take about 2.3%. Material: PBMCs or T cells enriched from blood (not recorded which). The receptors here all came from a woman between 40 and 50 years old with acute COVID-19.

This sequence joins TRBV5-6 and TRBJ1-1, with 8 bases identical to TRBD1. Germline trimming cut 4 bases from V and 3 bases from J; bases unmatched to any gene: 5. The CDR3 is made up of 14 amino acids. CDR1 SGHDT and CDR2 YYEEEE come from the germline V gene. CDR3 sequence: CASSKDREDTEAFF. The CDR3 DNA is TGTGCCAGCAGCAAGGACAGGGAGGACACTGAAGCTTTCTTT.

V usage is TRBV12-3 or TRBV12-4 and J usage is TRBJ1-1, with D uncertain. This CDR3 region has 13 residues. V dropped 10 bases and J dropped 4 bases, with 16 bases sitting between them. The CDR3 region is CATTYGLGTEAFF. The CDR3, as DNA: TGTGCCACCACATACGGGTTGGGCACTGAAGCTTTCTTT.

The chain is built from TRBV5-1 and TRBJ1-2; the D is unclear. The V end lost 1 base, the J end lost 2 bases, and 9 bases lay between the germline ends. The CDR3 runs to 14 residues. Germline assignment: CDR1 SGHRS and CDR2 YFSETQ. The CDR3 reads CASSLSYSNYGYTF. CDR3 in DNA: TGCGCCAGCAGCTTGTCGTACAGCAACTATGGCTACACCTTC.

The chain uses TRBV18 and TRBJ1-1; D is unresolved. The CDR3 is 14 amino acids. Trimming pared 3 bases from V and 1 base from J, leaving 9 bases between. Germline V CDR1 and CDR2: KGHSH, LQKENI. The DNA of the CDR3 is TGTGCCAGCTCACCTACCTATACGAACACTGAAGCTTTCTTT. This gives the protein CASSPTYTNTEAFF.

This clone was counted a single time. This chain links TRBV4-2 with TRBJ1-5, with 7 positions matching TRBD1. Germline lookup yields CDR1 LGHNA and CDR2 YNFKEQ. This CDR3 spans 15 amino acids. The V segment lost 5 bases and the J segment 5 bases; nucleotides outside the gene matches: 9. CDR3 amino acids: CASSSDEGAHQPQHF. In nucleotides, the CDR3 is TGTGCCAGCAGCTCTGACGAGGGGGCCCATCAGCCCCAGCATTTT.

The gene calls are TRBV18 and TRBJ2-1, with D maybe TRBD2 (5 bases). V was pared by 0 bases and J by 4 bases, with 10 bases between. The CDR3 loop spans 15 amino acids. The germline gives CDR1 KGHSH, CDR2 LQKENI. The CDR3 here is CASSPPGLAYNEQFF. CDR3 nucleotides: TGTGCCAGCTCACCACCGGGCCTAGCTTACAATGAGCAGTTCTTC.

The V gene is TRBV28, the J gene TRBJ2-7; 9 nucleotides match TRBD1. Trimming at V came to 5 bases and at J to 4 bases, leaving 3 bases not matched to a gene. The CDR3 is 13 residues long. Germline loops: CDR1 MDHEN, CDR2 SYDVKM. CDR3: CASSGDRGYEQYF. CDR3 coding DNA: TGTGCCAGCAGTGGCGACAGGGGGTACGAGCAGTACTTC.

This clone has a single count. The rearrangement joins TRBV7-9 to TRBJ2-1, with TRBD1 identical over 8 bases. V dropped 3 bases and J dropped 12; count of bases not matched to a gene: 7. Germline V gives CDR1 SEHNR, CDR2 FQNEAQ (reference sequence). This CDR3 contains 13 residues. Here the CDR3 reads CASSLDRVLGQFF. As DNA, the CDR3 is TGTGCCAGCAGCTTGGACAGGGTTTTAGGGCAGTTCTTC.

This rearrangement joins TRBV7-6 to TRBJ2-3; D possibly corresponds to TRBD2 (6 bases). The CDR3 length is 15 residues. Germline CDR1 SGHVS, CDR2 FNYEAQ. Trimming took 5 bases from V and 4 from J, leaving 16 bases between them. As DNA, the CDR3 is TGTGCCAGCAGCGGAGGGTATCGTGGGGCAGATACGCAGTATTTT. Its translation: CASSGGYRGADTQYF.

The chain is built from TRBV2 and TRBJ1-1, with D possibly being TRBD1 (6 bases). V shed 4 bases and J shed 8 bases, with 17 bases lying between them. The germline gives CDR1 SNHLY, CDR2 FYNNEI. The CDR3 loop spans 14 amino acids. CDR3 sequence reads: CASSGGGAGLEAFF. In nucleotides, the CDR3 is TGTGCCAGCAGTGGAGGGGGGGCGGGGCTAGAAGCTTTCTTT.

The chain uses TRBV21-1 and TRBJ2-7; the table's D call TRBD2 went unverified against the DNA. TRBV21-1 is classified as a pseudogene. The length of the CDR3 is 14 residues. The CDR3 protein is CASTRERFPYEQYF. Written as DNA, the CDR3 is TGTGCCAGCACACGGGAAAGGTTTCCCTACGAGCAGTACTTC.

In the case of this clone: Relative to the germline gene, one junction end is altered; a read error may explain this. The rearrangement joins TRBV2 to TRBJ1-5, with unresolved D. The germline CDR1 and CDR2 sequences are SNHLY and FYNNEI. CDR3 length: 15 amino acids. The CDR3 DNA is TGTGCCAGCAGCGAAGGAGGGCCACTCATCAGCCCCCAGCATTTT. Encoded protein: CASSEGGPLISPQHF.

This chain uses TRBV29-1 with TRBJ2-5, with D possibly TRBD2 on 6 matching bases. The CDR3 is made up of 14 amino acids. CDR1 is SQVTM and CDR2 is ANQGSEA in the germline V gene. With 1 base removed from V and 3 bases from J, the gap between germline ends came to 12 bases. The CDR3 loop is CSVEGGDRKETQYF. The DNA of the CDR3 is TGCAGCGTTGAAGGCGGGGATAGGAAAGAGACCCAGTACTTC.

V and J are TRBV29-1 and TRBJ2-3; 11 bases are shared with TRBD2. The CDR3 covers 14 residues. Germline trimming cut 7 bases from V and 5 bases from J; bases unmatched to any gene: 8. CDR1 SQVTM and CDR2 ANQGSEA come from the germline V gene. CDR3 region: CSAMGLAGGDTQYF. CDR3 bases: TGCAGCGCAATGGGGCTAGCGGGAGGAGATACGCAGTATTTT.

This sequence joins TRBV2 and TRBJ2-3; TRBD2 agrees at 10 bases. The CDR3 runs to 15 residues. Germline CDR1 SNHLY, CDR2 FYNNEI. Germline trimming cut 6 bases from V and 5 bases from J; bases unmatched to any gene: 8. The CDR3 spells CASRQAGGHGDTQYF. CDR3 nucleotides: TGTGCCAGCAGACAAGCGGGGGGGCATGGAGATACGCAGTATTTT.

The V and J genes are TRBV7-6 and TRBJ2-3, with 10 bases that match TRBD2. CDR1 SGHVS and CDR2 FNYEAQ come from the germline V gene. The CDR3 totals 18 residues. With V trimmed by 4 bases and J by 2 bases, 12 bases remained unmatched. Here the CDR3 reads CASSSTGLAEIITDTQYF. For the CDR3, the DNA is TGTGCCAGCAGCTCCACAGGACTAGCGGAAATCATCACAGATACGCAGTATTTT.

This chain links TRBV2 with TRBJ1-3, with D unclear. The CDR3 length is 16 residues. Trimming cost V 5 bases and J 2 bases, with 16 bases left between them. Germline CDR1 and CDR2: SNHLY and FYNNEI. The CDR3 coding sequence is TGTGCCAGCAGTCAGGCTGTGAGCGGGGCTGGAAACACCATATATTTT. This translates into CASSQAVSGAGNTIYF.

V is TRBV29-1 and J is TRBJ2-1, with 8 bases identical to TRBD1. There are 15 residues in the CDR3. Trimming at V came to 2 bases and at J to 2 bases, leaving 5 bases not matched to a gene. In germline, CDR1 is SQVTM, CDR2 ANQGSEA. The CDR3 spells CSVEKGQATYNEQFF. The CDR3, as DNA: TGCAGCGTTGAAAAGGGACAGGCAACCTACAATGAGCAGTTCTTC.

The chain combines TRBV3-1 (or the pseudogene TRBV3-2) with TRBJ2-1, with 10 bases fitting TRBD2. The CDR3 loop spans 15 amino acids. Trimming at V came to 2 bases and at J to 5 bases, leaving 3 bases not matched to a gene. CDR1 and CDR2 (germline): LGHDT, YNNKEL (reference sequence). The CDR3 DNA follows: TGTGCCAGCAGCCAAATAGCGGGAGGCAACAATGAGCAGTTCTTC. Its protein is CASSQIAGGNNEQFF.

The CDR3 DNA reads as TGTGCCAGCAGTTACCCCGTAGTTACCCCTGGACGCCTGGGGGGGTTCACTGAAGCTTTCTTT. It encodes CASSYPVVTPGRLGGFTEAFF. This chain links TRBV28 with TRBJ1-1; possible D gene TRBD1, 5 bases. Trimming cost V 4 bases and J 4 bases, with 34 bases left between them. The CDR3 covers 21 residues. Germline CDR1 reads MDHEN; CDR2 reads SYDVKM.

V and J are TRBV2 and TRBJ1-6, with a possible D match to TRBD1 (5 bases). CDR1 and CDR2 (germline): SNHLY, FYNNEI. The CDR3 consists of 15 residues. The V end was cut by 6 bases, the J end by 10 bases, with 19 bases between. The CDR3 region is CASRGQGGETSPLHF. The CDR3 DNA reads as TGTGCCAGCAGGGGCCAGGGAGGGGAAACCTCACCCCTCCACTTT.

This clone has a single count. The genes are TRBV2 and TRBJ1-5; D possibly corresponds to TRBD1 (6 bases). This CDR3 has 16 amino acids. The V end lost 6 bases, the J end lost 3 bases, and 18 bases lay between the germline ends. Germline CDR1 and CDR2: SNHLY and FYNNEI. CDR3 amino acids: CASRSSFRGDNQPQHF. The CDR3 DNA reads as TGTGCCAGCAGATCGTCCTTCAGGGGCGACAATCAGCCCCAGCATTTT.

This clone has only a few counts. One end of the junction is discordant with germline, which a read error may explain. The rearrangement uses TRBV4-1 and TRBJ1-2; possibly TRBD1 for D (5 bases). Germline values: CDR1 MGHRA, CDR2 YSYEKL. This CDR3 region has 14 residues. The DNA for the CDR3 is TGCGCCAGCAGCCAAGATGGGGGGAGCGGAGATGTGGCCTTC. Its protein product is CASSQDGGSGDVAF.

The chain is built from TRBV2 and TRBJ1-5; D is possibly TRBD1 (5 bases). The V end was cut by 5 bases, the J end by 7 bases, with 12 bases between. The CDR3 is 13 amino acids. Per germline, CDR1 SNHLY and CDR2 FYNNEI. Written as DNA, the CDR3 is TGTGCCAGCAGTCCCCAGGGTCTCCAGCCCCAGCATTTT. It yields the protein CASSPQGLQPQHF.